The rows below give T cell receptor beta chains drawn from one sample of a study of blood T cells in healthy people across ages. TCRdb processed the 5' RACE reads anew with MiXCR; each CDR3 protein has one entry. The sample holds about a million distinct CDR3 sequences, roughly 51% seen once. Sequencing was performed on blood. The source is a woman in her sixties or seventies in good health. CDR3s include the opening cysteine and the closing phenylalanine or tryptophan. Each record gives: D gene, V gene, clone size, J gene, CDR3 protein, CDR3 DNA. A D gene is named only where the DNA matches it firmly. Clone sizes are given selectively: once, few, many, or a class where the clone is expanded.

TRBD2	TRBV7-9	few	TRBJ2-1	CASSLAPLAGANEQFF	TGTGCCAGCAGCTTAGCCCCCCTAGCGGGGGCTAATGAGCAGTTCTTC
TRBD2	TRBV12-3/TRBV12-4	NA	TRBJ2-7	CASSLLADSSYEQYF	TGTGCCAGCAGTCTACTAGCGGATAGCTCCTACGAGCAGTACTTC
NA	TRBV27	NA	TRBJ2-7	CASSTSSAVEQYF	TGTGCCAGCAGTACATCCTCAGCTGTCGAGCAGTACTTC
NA	TRBV5-6	few	TRBJ2-1	CASSHLAEQFF	TGTGCCAGCAGCCACCTAGCTGAGCAGTTCTTC
NA	TRBV4-3	NA	TRBJ2-7	CASSQDNTGNYEQYF	TGCGCCAGCAGCCAAGATAACACAGGGAACTACGAGCAGTACTTC
TRBD1	TRBV11-1	NA	TRBJ1-1	CASSLASTGGNTEAFF	TGTGCCAGCAGCTTAGCCTCGACAGGGGGGAACACTGAAGCTTTCTTT
NA	TRBV2	NA	TRBJ2-2	CASSRGRLTPGELFF	TGTGCCAGCAGCCGAGGGCGACTAACCCCCGGGGAGCTGTTTTTT
TRBD1	TRBV4-1	NA	TRBJ2-3	CASSQTGVATDTQYF	TGCGCCAGCAGCCAGACAGGGGTCGCGACAGATACGCAGTATTTT
NA	TRBV27	NA	TRBJ2-7	CASRIGSSYEQYF	TGTGCCAGCAGAATAGGCAGCTCCTACGAGCAGTACTTC
NA	TRBV5-1	NA	TRBJ2-2	CASSLDGGGDTGELFF	TGCGCCAGCAGCTTGGATGGAGGCGGGGACACCGGGGAGCTGTTTTTT
NA	TRBV7-2	few	TRBJ2-7	CASSLAGHKDYEQYF	TGTGCCAGCAGCTTAGCGGGACATAAGGACTACGAGCAGTACTTC
TRBD2	TRBV7-9	NA	TRBJ2-7	CASRFLAGGPDEQYF	TGTGCCAGCAGGTTCCTAGCGGGAGGGCCGGACGAGCAGTACTTC
NA	TRBV29-1	NA	TRBJ2-1	CSSRGGLGYNEQFF	TGCAGCTCCCGAGGAGGATTGGGCTACAATGAGCAGTTCTTC
TRBD2	TRBV6-1	NA	TRBJ2-7	CATLAGPSTYEQYF	TGTGCCACCTTAGCGGGACCCTCCACCTACGAGCAGTACTTC
NA	TRBV20-1	NA	TRBJ1-1	CSARDQGRAEAFF	TGCAGTGCTAGGGATCAGGGGAGGGCTGAAGCTTTCTTT
TRBD1	TRBV19	once	TRBJ2-7	CASSTGTEYPYEQYF	TGTGCCAGTAGTACGGGGACAGAATACCCCTACGAGCAGTACTTC
NA	TRBV14	NA	TRBJ2-1	CASSQDPRRSGEQFF	TGTGCCAGCAGCCAAGATCCGAGGCGGAGCGGGGAGCAGTTCTTC
TRBD2	TRBV2	few	TRBJ2-7	CASSFGLAGSNEQYF	TGTGCCAGCAGTTTTGGACTAGCGGGGTCCAATGAGCAGTACTTC
NA	TRBV7-2	many	TRBJ2-7	CASSAASYEQYF	TGTGCCAGCAGCGCCGCCTCCTACGAGCAGTACTTC
TRBD1	TRBV15	NA	TRBJ1-5	CATSRAGQGGNQPQHF	TGTGCCACCAGCAGAGCGGGACAGGGTGGCAATCAGCCCCAGCATTTT
TRBD2	TRBV10-1	once	TRBJ2-5	CARSGGGAGNQETQYF	TGCGCCCGCAGTGGCGGGGGGGCGGGGAACCAAGAGACCCAGTACTTC
NA	TRBV28	many	TRBJ1-4	CASSLLGLDGEKLFF	TGTGCCAGCAGTTTATTGGGACTAGATGGGGAAAAACTGTTTTTT
TRBD2	TRBV6-1	NA	TRBJ2-7	CATNWGGETYEQYF	TGTGCCACTAACTGGGGGGGTGAGACCTACGAGCAGTACTTC
TRBD2	TRBV25-1	many	TRBJ2-5	CASSLAGGLQETQYF	TGTGCCAGCAGCCTAGCGGGAGGTCTCCAAGAGACCCAGTACTTC
TRBD2	TRBV29-1	NA	TRBJ2-5	CSVRSSGIYNEQYF	TGCAGCGTCAGATCTAGCGGGATCTACAATGAGCAGTACTTC
TRBD2	TRBV29-1	NA	TRBJ2-7	CSGGTSYEQYF	TGCAGCGGTGGGACTAGCTACGAGCAGTACTTC
NA	TRBV3-1	NA	TRBJ2-1	CASSQGGPIGSYNEQFF	TGTGCCAGCAGCCAAGGGGGCCCCATAGGCTCCTACAATGAGCAGTTCTTC
TRBD2	TRBV28	NA	TRBJ2-3	CASRKREGKSDTQYF	TGTGCCAGCAGAAAGCGGGAGGGCAAATCAGATACGCAGTATTTT
NA	TRBV11-2	few	TRBJ2-5	CASSTGPQETQYF	TGTGCCAGCAGCACCGGACCTCAAGAGACCCAGTACTTC
NA	TRBV12-3/TRBV12-4	NA	TRBJ2-4	CASRVKGQSGVRNIQYF	TGTGCCAGCAGAGTCAAAGGTCAGAGTGGGGTTCGGAACATTCAGTACTTC
NA	TRBV6-2/TRBV6-3	once	TRBJ2-7	CATLGQSTTYEQYF	TGTGCCACCCTAGGACAGTCGACTACCTACGAGCAGTACTTC
NA	TRBV27	NA	TRBJ2-7	CASSLSGDFLYEQYF	TGTGCCAGCAGTTTATCAGGGGACTTCCTCTACGAGCAGTACTTC
NA	TRBV29-1	NA	TRBJ1-2	CSVPDVQGYGYTF	TGCAGCGTTCCGGATGTCCAAGGCTATGGCTACACCTTC
NA	TRBV5-1	NA	TRBJ2-7	CASSWGAGASYEQYF	TGCGCCAGCAGCTGGGGGGCAGGGGCTTCCTACGAGCAGTACTTC
NA	TRBV6-5	once	TRBJ1-2	CASSKAGRSYGYTF	TGTGCCAGCTCCAAGGCGGGCAGATCCTATGGCTACACCTTC